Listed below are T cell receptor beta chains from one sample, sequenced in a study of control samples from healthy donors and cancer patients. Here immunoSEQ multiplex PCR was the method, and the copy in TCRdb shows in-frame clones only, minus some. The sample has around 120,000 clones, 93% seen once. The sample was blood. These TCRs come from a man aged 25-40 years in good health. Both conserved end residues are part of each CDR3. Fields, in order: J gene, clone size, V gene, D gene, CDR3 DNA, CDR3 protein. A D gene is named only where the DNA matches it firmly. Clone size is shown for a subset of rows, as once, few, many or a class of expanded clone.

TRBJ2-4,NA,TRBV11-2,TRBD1,TGTGCCAGCAGCTTAGTTCTCAGGACAGGATTAGCCAAAAACATTCAGTACTTC,CASSLVLRTGLAKNIQYF
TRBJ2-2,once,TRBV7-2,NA,TGTGCCAGCAGCCCGTTAAGGGGAAACACCGGGGAGCTGTTTTTT,CASSPLRGNTGELFF
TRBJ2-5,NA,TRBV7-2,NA,TGTGCCAGCAGCTTAGGTGGCACGGATCAAGAGACCCAGTACTTC,CASSLGGTDQETQYF
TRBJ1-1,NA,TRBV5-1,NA,TGCGCCAGCAGCTTGGGGGCCCCGGAGGGGTTAGGCACTGAAGCTTTCTTT,CASSLGAPEGLGTEAFF
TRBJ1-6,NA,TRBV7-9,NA,TGTGCCAGCAGCCCTCCCGGGACACAAGATTCACCCCTCCACTTT,CASSPPGTQDSPLHF
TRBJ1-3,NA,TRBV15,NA,TGTGCCACCAGCAGAGATCCGGCAGGGACGGGAAACACCATATATTTT,CATSRDPAGTGNTIYF
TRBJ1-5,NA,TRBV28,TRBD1,TGTGCCAGCAGTCCGGGACAGGGGGGCCCCCGCAATCAGCCCCAGCATTTT,CASSPGQGGPRNQPQHF
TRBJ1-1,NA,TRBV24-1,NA,TGTGCCACCAGTGCAGGACGGCTGAACACTGAAGCTTTCTTT,CATSAGRLNTEAFF
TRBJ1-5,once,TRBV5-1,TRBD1,TGCGCCAGCAGCTTGGGGGACAGGGCGAATCAGCCCCAGCATTTT,CASSLGDRANQPQHF
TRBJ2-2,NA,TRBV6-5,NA,TGTGCCAGCAGTTACAAGGATGGGCTAGCAGCCGGGGAGCTGTTTTTT,CASSYKDGLAAGELFF
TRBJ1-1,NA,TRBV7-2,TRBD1,TGTGCCAGCAGCTTAGTTGGGCAGGCAGGGGGAAGAGTAGGCACTGAAGCTTTCTTT,CASSLVGQAGGRVGTEAFF
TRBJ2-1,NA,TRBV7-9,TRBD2,TGTGCCAGCAGCGCCCGACTAGCGGGGGGGCGAAATGAGCAGTTCTTC,CASSARLAGGRNEQFF
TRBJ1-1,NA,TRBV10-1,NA,TGCGCCAGCAGTGAGCTAAGGACGGCTCAAGCTTTCTTT,CASSELRTAQAFF
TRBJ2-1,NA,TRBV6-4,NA,TGTGCCAGCAGTTCAGACAGAAGCTCCTACAATGAGCAGTTCTTC,CASSSDRSSYNEQFF
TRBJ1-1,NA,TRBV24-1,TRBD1,TGTGCCACCAGTGACTCGGGACAGTCTGAAGCTTTCTTT,CATSDSGQSEAFF
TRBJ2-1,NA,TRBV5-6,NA,TGTGCCAGCAGCTTAGGGGTTTTGGGGCAGTTCTTC,CASSLGVLGQFF
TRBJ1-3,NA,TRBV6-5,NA,TGTGCCAGCTCGGGGGGCCTGAACTCTGGAAACACCATATATTTT,CASSGGLNSGNTIYF
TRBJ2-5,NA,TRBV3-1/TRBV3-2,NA,TGTGCCAGCAGCCAGGAGGGAGTGAGAGAGACCCAGTACTTC,CASSQEGVRETQYF
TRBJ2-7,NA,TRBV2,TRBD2,TGTGCCAGCAGTGAAGAGCGGGGCCACGAGCAGTACTTC,CASSEERGHEQYF
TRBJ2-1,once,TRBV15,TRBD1,TGTGCCACCAGCAGAGATGTAGCCAGGGGGTCTTACAATGAGCAGTTCTTC,CATSRDVARGSYNEQFF
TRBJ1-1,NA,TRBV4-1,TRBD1,TGCGCCAGCAGCCGGGGGGACAGGAGCACTGAAGCTTTCTTT,CASSRGDRSTEAFF
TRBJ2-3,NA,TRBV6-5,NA,TGTGCCAGCAGGCAGGGACCCCCGAGGACAGATACGCAGTATTTT,CASRQGPPRTDTQYF
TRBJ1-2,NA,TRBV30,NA,TGTGCCTGGAGTGAAACAGGGAATGGCGGCTACACCTTC,CAWSETGNGGYTF
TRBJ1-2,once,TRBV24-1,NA,TGTGCCACCAGTCCCGCAGGGAGAAACTATGGCTACACCTTC,CATSPAGRNYGYTF
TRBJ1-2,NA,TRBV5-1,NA,TGCGCCAGCAGCTTGGCCACGGGCTATGGCTACACCTTC,CASSLATGYGYTF
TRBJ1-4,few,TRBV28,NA,TGTGCCAGCAGTCCCCCCGGGCGGGGGCTTGGGGAAAAACTGTTTTTT,CASSPPGRGLGEKLFF
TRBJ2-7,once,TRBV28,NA,TGTGCCAGCAGGAATAGGGGGGGGAACTCCTACGAGCAGTACTTC,CASRNRGGNSYEQYF
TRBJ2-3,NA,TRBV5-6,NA,TGTGCCAGCAGCTTATACCCAGATACGCAGTATTTT,CASSLYPDTQYF
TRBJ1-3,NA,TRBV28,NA,TGTGCCAGCAGTTTCCCGAAACAGGGTTCGTATGGAAACACCATATATTTT,CASSFPKQGSYGNTIYF